A selection of T cell receptor beta chains follows, all from one sample in a study of control samples from healthy donors and cancer patients. Repertoires were generated with immunoSEQ multiplex PCR, while TCRdb's copy carries only in-frame clones and drops some. This table has about 130,000 clones, 80% to 95% appearing once. Sequencing used blood. These receptors all stem from a man in his forties in good health. Both conserved end residues are part of each CDR3. The D gene is left open where the match is weak. Not every row has a clone size; where given, it reads once, few, many or a size class.

CDR3 DNA: TGCGCCAGCGCTCAGGGGGCCGCCTACGAGCAGTACTTC
CDR3 protein: CASAQGAAYEQYF
clone size: NA
V gene: TRBV5-1
J gene: TRBJ2-7
D gene: TRBD1

CDR3 DNA: TGCGCCAGCGGGGTAACTAGCACAGATACGCAGTATTTT
CDR3 protein: CASGVTSTDTQYF
clone size: NA
V gene: TRBV5-1
J gene: TRBJ2-3
D gene: NA

CDR3 DNA: TGTGCCAGCTCTCGGGGCTTACAAGAGACCCAGTACTTC
CDR3 protein: CASSRGLQETQYF
clone size: NA
V gene: TRBV18
J gene: TRBJ2-5
D gene: NA

CDR3 DNA: TGTGCCAGCAGCGTTGAGCAGGGGGCCCACAATGAGCAGTTCTTC
CDR3 protein: CASSVEQGAHNEQFF
clone size: NA
V gene: TRBV9
J gene: TRBJ2-1
D gene: TRBD1

CDR3 DNA: TGTGCCAGTAGGAGGACAGGGGCCCAGAACACTGAAGCTTTCTTT
CDR3 protein: CASRRTGAQNTEAFF
clone size: NA
V gene: TRBV19
J gene: TRBJ1-1
D gene: TRBD1

CDR3 DNA: TGTGCCAGTAGTATAGGGCGAGAGCCCCAGCATTTT
CDR3 protein: CASSIGREPQHF
clone size: NA
V gene: TRBV19
J gene: TRBJ1-5
D gene: NA

CDR3 DNA: TGTGCCAGCAGCTTAAGAGGACTAGCGGGGGGGCCCTCAGATACGCAGTATTTT
CDR3 protein: CASSLRGLAGGPSDTQYF
clone size: NA
V gene: TRBV7-8
J gene: TRBJ2-3
D gene: TRBD2

CDR3 DNA: TGTGCCAGCAGCTCTCGGACTAGCGGGGGGAGGACGTTGGGGGCCAACGTCCTGACTTTC
CDR3 protein: CASSSRTSGGRTLGANVLTF
clone size: NA
V gene: TRBV4-2
J gene: TRBJ2-6
D gene: TRBD2

CDR3 DNA: TGTGCCAGCAGTTTCTCGAGCTCCTACGAGCAGTACTTC
CDR3 protein: CASSFSSSYEQYF
clone size: NA
V gene: TRBV27
J gene: TRBJ2-7
D gene: NA

CDR3 DNA: TGTGCCAGAAGCTTAGCGGCAGATCTCTATGGCTACACCTTC
CDR3 protein: CARSLAADLYGYTF
clone size: NA
V gene: TRBV7-5
J gene: TRBJ1-2
D gene: NA

CDR3 DNA: TGTGCCAGCAGCTTGTCCAGGGCCGACGGCTACACCTTC
CDR3 protein: CASSLSRADGYTF
clone size: once
V gene: TRBV7-3
J gene: TRBJ1-2
D gene: NA

CDR3 DNA: TGTGCCTGGAGTGTACTTAATGCCGGGGAGCTGTTTTTT
CDR3 protein: CAWSVLNAGELFF
clone size: NA
V gene: TRBV30
J gene: TRBJ2-2
D gene: NA

CDR3 DNA: TGTGCCAGCAGCCTTAGACTAGCGGACAATGAGCAGTTCTTC
CDR3 protein: CASSLRLADNEQFF
clone size: NA
V gene: TRBV9
J gene: TRBJ2-1
D gene: TRBD2

CDR3 DNA: TGTGCCAGCAGCGTAGGTGACTTCTACGAGCAGTACTTC
CDR3 protein: CASSVGDFYEQYF
clone size: NA
V gene: TRBV9
J gene: TRBJ2-7
D gene: NA

CDR3 DNA: TGTGCCACCAGCAGAGATGCAGCAGGCTACACCTTC
CDR3 protein: CATSRDAAGYTF
clone size: NA
V gene: TRBV15
J gene: TRBJ1-2
D gene: NA

CDR3 DNA: TGTGCCAGCAGCCTTATCCTAAGTCCCGGGGAGCTGTTTTTT
CDR3 protein: CASSLILSPGELFF
clone size: NA
V gene: TRBV5-4
J gene: TRBJ2-2
D gene: NA

CDR3 DNA: TGTGCCAGCAGCTTAGTTGTACTAGGGGACAATGAGCAGTTCTTC
CDR3 protein: CASSLVVLGDNEQFF
clone size: NA
V gene: TRBV7-9
J gene: TRBJ2-1
D gene: NA

CDR3 DNA: TGTGCCAGCAGCTTAGTATCGCTAGCGGGGAACACAGATACGCAGTATTTT
CDR3 protein: CASSLVSLAGNTDTQYF
clone size: NA
V gene: TRBV7-9
J gene: TRBJ2-3
D gene: TRBD2

CDR3 DNA: TGTGCCAGTAGTATCTCTAGTCGCAATCAGCCCCAGCATTTT
CDR3 protein: CASSISSRNQPQHF
clone size: NA
V gene: TRBV19
J gene: TRBJ1-5
D gene: NA

CDR3 DNA: TGTGCCAGCAGTGAAGCGTCCAACTATGGCTACACCTTC
CDR3 protein: CASSEASNYGYTF
clone size: NA
V gene: TRBV6-1
J gene: TRBJ1-2
D gene: NA

CDR3 DNA: TGCGCCAGCAGCACGCCGGGGAACACTGAAGCTTTCTTT
CDR3 protein: CASSTPGNTEAFF
clone size: NA
V gene: TRBV5-1
J gene: TRBJ1-1
D gene: NA

CDR3 DNA: TGTGCCAGCAGCTTAATAGCGGGGGGCACAGATACGCAGTATTTT
CDR3 protein: CASSLIAGGTDTQYF
clone size: NA
V gene: TRBV11-2
J gene: TRBJ2-3
D gene: TRBD2

CDR3 DNA: TGTGCCAGCAGCCGGGGGGGACTCCTACAGAACACTGAAGCTTTCTTT
CDR3 protein: CASSRGGLLQNTEAFF
clone size: NA
V gene: TRBV3-1/TRBV3-2
J gene: TRBJ1-1
D gene: NA

CDR3 DNA: TGCGCCAGCAGCCCCGAGGGGGCCTACGAGCAGTACTTC
CDR3 protein: CASSPEGAYEQYF
clone size: NA
V gene: TRBV5-1
J gene: TRBJ2-7
D gene: NA

CDR3 DNA: TGTGCCACGAGCTTCCGGGACTCACCCTACGAGCAGTACTTC
CDR3 protein: CATSFRDSPYEQYF
clone size: NA
V gene: TRBV10-3
J gene: TRBJ2-7
D gene: NA

CDR3 DNA: TGTGCCAGCAGTAAAGTGGGTCTAGGGCAGTTCTTC
CDR3 protein: CASSKVGLGQFF
clone size: NA
V gene: TRBV12-3/TRBV12-4
J gene: TRBJ2-1
D gene: NA

CDR3 DNA: TGTGCCAGTTACTCCCGGACAGATACGCAGTATTTT
CDR3 protein: CASYSRTDTQYF
clone size: NA
V gene: TRBV19
J gene: TRBJ2-3
D gene: NA

CDR3 DNA: TGTGCCAGCAGCAAAGCGGGAGACAGGGGGCTCGTAGAATCTGGAAACACCATATATTTT
CDR3 protein: CASSKAGDRGLVESGNTIYF
clone size: NA
V gene: TRBV21-1
J gene: TRBJ1-3
D gene: NA

CDR3 DNA: TGTGCCAGCAGCCTCGAGGACATTAGTAATGAAAAACTGTTTTTT
CDR3 protein: CASSLEDISNEKLFF
clone size: NA
V gene: TRBV2
J gene: TRBJ1-4
D gene: NA

CDR3 DNA: TGTGCCAGCAGCTTGGGTGACAGAGACCTTTATAATTCACCCCTCCACTTT
CDR3 protein: CASSLGDRDLYNSPLHF
clone size: NA
V gene: TRBV5-6
J gene: TRBJ1-6
D gene: NA

CDR3 DNA: TGCGCCAGCAGCACGAATGGTCCAGATACGCAGTATTTT
CDR3 protein: CASSTNGPDTQYF
clone size: NA
V gene: TRBV5-1
J gene: TRBJ2-3
D gene: NA

CDR3 DNA: TGTGCCAGCAGTGAAGCCGGGGCTAACTATGGCTACACCTTC
CDR3 protein: CASSEAGANYGYTF
clone size: NA
V gene: TRBV2
J gene: TRBJ1-2
D gene: NA

CDR3 DNA: TGTGCCAGCTTTCCGGGACTAGCTAGAACCGGGGAGCTGTTTTTT
CDR3 protein: CASFPGLARTGELFF
clone size: once
V gene: TRBV6-5
J gene: TRBJ2-2
D gene: TRBD2

CDR3 DNA: TGTGCCAGAAGCTTAGGGACAGGTCACTACAATGAGCAGTTCTTC
CDR3 protein: CARSLGTGHYNEQFF
clone size: NA
V gene: TRBV5-3
J gene: TRBJ2-1
D gene: TRBD1

CDR3 DNA: TGTGCCAGCAGCGAGGGGGGGGTGGGGACCTACGAGCAGTACTTC
CDR3 protein: CASSEGGVGTYEQYF
clone size: NA
V gene: TRBV9
J gene: TRBJ2-7
D gene: NA

CDR3 DNA: TGTGCCAGCAGCCAAGTAGGTGAAAAACTGTTTTTT
CDR3 protein: CASSQVGEKLFF
clone size: NA
V gene: TRBV3-1/TRBV3-2
J gene: TRBJ1-4
D gene: NA

CDR3 DNA: TGTGCCAGCAGCTCTAAGGTCGGGGAGGGCTACACCTTC
CDR3 protein: CASSSKVGEGYTF
clone size: once
V gene: TRBV5-6
J gene: TRBJ1-2
D gene: NA

CDR3 DNA: TGCAGTGCTAGTAGTCTGACAGCAACTGGCTACACCTTC
CDR3 protein: CSASSLTATGYTF
clone size: NA
V gene: TRBV20-1
J gene: TRBJ1-2
D gene: NA

CDR3 DNA: TGTGCCAGTAGTATCTTGAGGGATCCTAATTCACCCCTCCACTTT
CDR3 protein: CASSILRDPNSPLHF
clone size: NA
V gene: TRBV19
J gene: TRBJ1-6
D gene: NA

CDR3 DNA: TGTGCCAGCACACCTACTAGCGGGGGGGCAAACAATGAGCAGTTCTTC
CDR3 protein: CASTPTSGGANNEQFF
clone size: NA
V gene: TRBV27
J gene: TRBJ2-1
D gene: TRBD2

CDR3 DNA: TGCGCCAGCGGCTTGCAGAGACAGGGGGCAAATGAGCAGTTCTTC
CDR3 protein: CASGLQRQGANEQFF
clone size: NA
V gene: TRBV5-1
J gene: TRBJ2-1
D gene: TRBD1

CDR3 DNA: TGTGCCAGCAGTTTACTCCGGGACCGACACACCGGGGAGCTGTTTTTT
CDR3 protein: CASSLLRDRHTGELFF
clone size: NA
V gene: TRBV28
J gene: TRBJ2-2
D gene: NA

CDR3 DNA: TGCGCCAGCAGCCAAGACGAGGGACAATACGAGACCCAGTACTTC
CDR3 protein: CASSQDEGQYETQYF
clone size: NA
V gene: TRBV4-1
J gene: TRBJ2-5
D gene: NA

CDR3 DNA: TGTGCCAGCAAGGACAGCCGGAACACCATATATTTT
CDR3 protein: CASKDSRNTIYF
clone size: once
V gene: TRBV6-5
J gene: TRBJ1-3
D gene: NA

CDR3 DNA: TGTGCCAGCAGCGGGGTAACAGGGGGCTACGAGGAGCTGTTTTTT
CDR3 protein: CASSGVTGGYEELFF
clone size: NA
V gene: TRBV9
J gene: TRBJ2-2
D gene: TRBD1

CDR3 DNA: TGTGCCATCAGTTCCGGATGGCGGGGGGTGACCTACGAGCAGTACTTC
CDR3 protein: CAISSGWRGVTYEQYF
clone size: NA
V gene: TRBV10-3
J gene: TRBJ2-7
D gene: TRBD2

CDR3 DNA: TGTGCCATCAGTGAGTTCCAGGGAGCTGAAGCTTTCTTT
CDR3 protein: CAISEFQGAEAFF
clone size: NA
V gene: TRBV10-3
J gene: TRBJ1-1
D gene: NA

CDR3 DNA: TGTGCCAGCAGCCAAGATTACAGGGTAGGAGCCAAAAACATTCAGTACTTC
CDR3 protein: CASSQDYRVGAKNIQYF
clone size: NA
V gene: TRBV4-2
J gene: TRBJ2-4
D gene: NA

CDR3 DNA: TGTGCCAGCAGCCTCCACGTAGGAAACACCATATATTTT
CDR3 protein: CASSLHVGNTIYF
clone size: once
V gene: TRBV11-3
J gene: TRBJ1-3
D gene: NA